This T cell receptor (beta chain) comes out of a study of blood T cell repertoires in COVID-19. Overall study: PBMCs, B-cell-depleted T cells, or T cells provided the cDNA or gDNA that made up the material.

CDR3 length: 13 residues. V was shortened by 6 bases and J by 4 bases, with 12 bases between the two germline ends. Per germline, CDR1 LNHDA and CDR2 SQIVND (reference sequence). This table comes from immunoSEQ multiplex PCR, and its TCRdb copy is limited to in-frame clones, with some not included. The table includes about 180,000 clones, approximately 85% detected once. This clone has just a few counts. Enrolled through a virtual design, the participants were between about 18 and 100 years of age and came from 24 US areas. Cohort placement rested on clinical history that participants reported themselves. The recovered donors of Cohort 3 showed two negative PCRs, clearance, or symptom resolution.

This chain links TRBV19 with TRBJ1-1; possible D gene TRBD1, 6 bases. The material sequenced was PBMCs or T cells enriched from blood (not recorded which). The clonotype comes from a man between 40 and 49 years old who had recovered from COVID-19. The CDR3 coding sequence is TGTGCCAGTAGCGATACAGGGTTCACTGAAGCTTTCTTT. Encoded protein: CASSDTGFTEAFF.